This TCR beta chain was identified in a study of T cells in Graves' hyperthyroidism and ophthalmopathy. On the study more broadly: It was at initial diagnosis, before any treatment, that peripheral blood was collected. Study-wide findings and caveats: The model foresaw ophthalmopathy a median roughly 6.3 months prior to onset. Most clonotypes expanded in the thyroid (above 0.001) were also present in blood.

The TCR beta CDR3 regions underwent amplification using RNA transcripts as the source. First-round RT-PCR with HTBI primers amplified the TCR CDR3 region. TCRdb independently ran MiXCR on the multiplex PCR reads; one entry per CDR3 protein. The data contain around 370,000 distinct CDR3 sequences, roughly 18% of them seen just once; the ten biggest clones take up 40%. A few counts support this clonotype. What it recognizes is unknown. From around 11 ml of fresh peripheral blood, PBMCs were isolated. CDR3 length: 14 amino acids. CDR1 is MNHNS and CDR2 is SASEGT in the germline V gene. The germline V and J ends were trimmed by 3 bases and 8 bases, with 14 bases remaining between them.

J is TRBJ2-1 and V is TRBV6-1; D is undetermined. Sequenced sample: blood. The source is a man between 18 and 35 years old with Graves' ophthalmopathy. The CDR3 spells CASSDIPGIYEQFF. The CDR3 nucleotides read TGTGCCAGCAGTGATATCCCCGGTATCTATGAGCAGTTCTTC.